This entry describes one T cell receptor beta chain. This record belongs to a study of PD-L1 blockade in urothelial cancer. PCRs each included synthetic TCR analog templates spiked in. This table comes from immunoSEQ multiplex PCR, and its TCRdb copy is limited to in-frame clones, with some not included. The repertoire consists of roughly 74,000 clones, with roughly 87% occurring once and the leading ten covering roughly 6.1%. The clonotype was recovered from a woman in her 70s with urothelial cancer. Material: PBMCs, obtained around atezolizumab (anti-PD-L1) treatment.

This CDR3 reads CASSLALTGAAYEQYF. As DNA, the CDR3 is TGTGCCAGCAGCTTAGCGTTGACAGGGGCCGCCTACGAGCAGTACTTC. The chain couples TRBV7-2 to TRBJ2-7, with TRBD1 matching over 8 bases. Unmatched junction bases numbered 6, after V lost 0 bases and J lost 2 bases. Germline V gene sequence: CDR1 SGHTA, CDR2 FQGNSA. The CDR3 has 16 residues.